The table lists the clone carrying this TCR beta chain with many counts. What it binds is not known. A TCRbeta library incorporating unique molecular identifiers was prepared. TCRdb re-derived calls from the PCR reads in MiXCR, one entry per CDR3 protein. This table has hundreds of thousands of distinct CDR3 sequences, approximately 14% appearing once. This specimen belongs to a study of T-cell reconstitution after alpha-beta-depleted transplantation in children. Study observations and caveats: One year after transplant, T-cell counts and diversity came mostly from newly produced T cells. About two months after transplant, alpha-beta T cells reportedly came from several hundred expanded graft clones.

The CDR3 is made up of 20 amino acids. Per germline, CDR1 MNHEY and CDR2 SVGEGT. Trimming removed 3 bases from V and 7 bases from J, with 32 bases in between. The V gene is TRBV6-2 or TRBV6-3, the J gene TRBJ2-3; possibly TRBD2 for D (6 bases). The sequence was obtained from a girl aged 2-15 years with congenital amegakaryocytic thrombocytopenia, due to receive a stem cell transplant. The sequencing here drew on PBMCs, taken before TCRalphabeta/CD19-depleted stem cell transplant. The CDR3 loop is CASSYYSLALTPRGSHTQYF. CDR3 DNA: TGTGCCAGCAGTTATTACTCCCTAGCGCTAACCCCGAGAGGCTCGCATACGCAGTATTTT.